These T cell receptor beta chains were read from a single sample in a study of blood T cell repertoires in COVID-19. Sequencing was performed with immunoSEQ multiplex PCR; in TCRdb, only in-frame clones are kept and a portion is missing. In the table there are around 300,000 clones, over 75% of which are singletons. The specimen sequenced was peripheral blood. These receptors all stem from a man between 45 and 60 years old with active or convalescent COVID-19. Each CDR3 is given with its conserved first and last residue. Fields, in order: CDR3 protein, clone size, V gene. Clone size is given for some rows only: seen once, a few or many times, or a class if the clone is expanded.

CDR3aa: CASSFQGSTEAFF
abundance: NA
v_gene: TRBV12-3/TRBV12-4

CDR3aa: CASSFTGTSRTEAFF
abundance: NA
v_gene: TRBV9

CDR3aa: CASSLVLAGDTYNEQFF
abundance: NA
v_gene: TRBV5-1

CDR3aa: CASSSTKVFGGETQYF
abundance: NA
v_gene: TRBV5-1

CDR3aa: CASSHRDLYEQYF
abundance: NA
v_gene: TRBV7-9

CDR3aa: CASSLLPTYEQYF
abundance: NA
v_gene: TRBV5-1

CDR3aa: CASSRASTNEKLFF
abundance: few
v_gene: TRBV7-9

CDR3aa: CASSYPRKRYDSNQPQHF
abundance: once
v_gene: TRBV6-2/TRBV6-3

CDR3aa: CASKPTANTEAFF
abundance: NA
v_gene: TRBV6-5

CDR3aa: CASSLSINPTGGRHGYTF
abundance: NA
v_gene: TRBV18

CDR3aa: CASSRTHAAGVGIYNEQFF
abundance: NA
v_gene: TRBV5-1

CDR3aa: CASSPKQGRIPEAFF
abundance: NA
v_gene: TRBV5-4

CDR3aa: CASSYEAYEQYF
abundance: NA
v_gene: TRBV6-6

CDR3aa: CASSLAGGAPDTQYF
abundance: NA
v_gene: TRBV7-3

CDR3aa: CASSETGWNGYTF
abundance: few
v_gene: TRBV28

CDR3aa: CALGTPNTGELFF
abundance: NA
v_gene: TRBV10-3

CDR3aa: CASSFLQGPGNTIYF
abundance: NA
v_gene: TRBV5-1

CDR3aa: CASSLSGRNEQYF
abundance: NA
v_gene: TRBV7-9

CDR3aa: CASSSSGTGVEQYF
abundance: few
v_gene: TRBV7-9

CDR3aa: CASSWLADAYEQYF
abundance: NA
v_gene: TRBV2

CDR3aa: CASTLLADSYNEQFF
abundance: once
v_gene: TRBV7-9

CDR3aa: CASSLRYDRDSYNEQFF
abundance: NA
v_gene: TRBV5-4

CDR3aa: CASSLTGSTGELFF
abundance: NA
v_gene: TRBV5-1

CDR3aa: CATSIQWAGGNEQFF
abundance: NA
v_gene: TRBV15

CDR3aa: CASSRLGTSGSWSTDTQYF
abundance: NA
v_gene: TRBV28

CDR3aa: CTSIVWGRGEKLFF
abundance: NA
v_gene: TRBV1

CDR3aa: CASSYYTEAFF
abundance: NA
v_gene: TRBV19

CDR3aa: CASSSGTGIYEQYF
abundance: NA
v_gene: TRBV4-2

CDR3aa: CASSQGTGVSYEQYF
abundance: NA
v_gene: TRBV4-3

CDR3aa: CASSADSGTYEQYF
abundance: NA
v_gene: TRBV9

CDR3aa: CASSLGRGLAGGIYNEQFF
abundance: few
v_gene: TRBV7-8

CDR3aa: CASSIPRLNQPQHF
abundance: NA
v_gene: TRBV19

CDR3aa: CASSRFGTGVWGSYEQYF
abundance: NA
v_gene: TRBV27

CDR3aa: CASSSHGRQDRGCLF
abundance: NA
v_gene: TRBV27

CDR3aa: CAWHPLRHPRGEKLFF
abundance: NA
v_gene: TRBV30

CDR3aa: CASAMAGVGTEAFF
abundance: NA
v_gene: TRBV10-3

CDR3aa: CASSEGGLNEKLFF
abundance: NA
v_gene: TRBV28

CDR3aa: CASRTGSSNTEAFF
abundance: NA
v_gene: TRBV19